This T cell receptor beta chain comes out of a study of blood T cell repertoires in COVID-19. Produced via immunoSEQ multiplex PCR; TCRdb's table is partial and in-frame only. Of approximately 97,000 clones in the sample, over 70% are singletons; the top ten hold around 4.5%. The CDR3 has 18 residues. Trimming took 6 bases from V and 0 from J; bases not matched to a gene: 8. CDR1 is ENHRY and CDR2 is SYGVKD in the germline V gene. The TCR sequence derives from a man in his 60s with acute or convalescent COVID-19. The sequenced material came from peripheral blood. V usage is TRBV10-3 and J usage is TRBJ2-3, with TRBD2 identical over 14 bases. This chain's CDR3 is CAIRELGTSGGSTDTQYF. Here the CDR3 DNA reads TGTGCCATCAGGGAACTCGGGACTAGCGGGGGAAGCACAGATACGCAGTATTTT.